This record concerns one T cell receptor (beta chain) sequence. The source of the sample is a study of blood T cell repertoires in COVID-19. The V gene's germline CDR1 is LGHDT and CDR2 YNNKEL (reference sequence). The CDR3 length is 14 residues. Trimming pared 3 bases from V and 5 bases from J, leaving 13 bases between. Using immunoSEQ multiplex PCR, the repertoire was profiled, and TCRdb retains in-frame clones only, with some absent. The sample lists roughly 210,000 clones, 84% occurring once. The sample taken for sequencing was peripheral blood. The TCR originated in a woman of 80 years or more with COVID-19, enrolled during active disease. V is TRBV3-1 (or the pseudogene TRBV3-2) and J is TRBJ2-5; D is perhaps TRBD2 (6 bases). The CDR3 protein is CASSQKTRVETQYF. In DNA form, the CDR3 reads TGTGCCAGCAGCCAGAAGACTAGAGTCGAGACCCAGTACTTC.